This T cell receptor beta chain was sequenced in a study of blood T cells in healthy people across ages (dated by TCRdb to the mid-2010s). As for the study more broadly: Template switching captured roughly one uniquely barcoded TCR beta cDNA molecule per two T cells in model experiments. Age-related changes in TCR beta repertoire diversity were measured in the study by deep sequencing normalized with unique cDNA molecular identifiers. Four age groups were formed from the donors: young (average approximately 15 years), middle-aged (approximately 39), aged (62) and long-lived (approximately 80). To avoid experimental bias, donors of different ages were randomly spread across the sequencing lanes. The study analyzed two additional independent replicas of 1 million unique cDNA reads from the same blood draw for two donors, one aged 18 to 30 and one aged 80 or older.

The junction shows trimming of 1 base on V and 6 bases on J, plus 7 bases between the germline ends. For CDR1 and CDR2, the germline V gene (reference sequence) lists DFQATT and SNEGSKA. The CDR3 measures 12 amino acids from cysteine to phenylalanine. Only the CDR3 portion is preserved as DNA: 36 bases, with reading frame beginning at the first base. Library creation used 5' RACE. The listed sequencing device is Illumina HiSeq 2500. A second PCR of 7 to 11 cycles was performed with a sample-barcoded 5' primer and a J-beta primer mix. Each TCR beta cDNA molecule received a unique molecular identifier from a template-switch 5' adaptor carrying 12 random nucleotides. Each sample yielded at least 2.5 million CDR3-containing paired-end reads. First-strand cDNA was synthesized from all RNA with the Mint cDNA synthesis kit, primed by a TRBC-specific oligonucleotide. Following uracil-DNA glycosylase treatment, all cDNA underwent a first 18-cycle PCR with the universal primers M1SS and BC2_uni_R. In the original analysis: Each sample was normalized by randomly selecting 1 million high-quality reads, each carrying a distinct molecular identifier. Instead of being binned into consensus sequences, reads with shared molecular identifiers were discarded. CDR3 identification, clonotype clustering and error correction used MiTCR with a Q25 quality threshold and the strictest error-elimination algorithm. A nonparametric unseen species model using Euler transformation provided a lower-bound estimate of total TCR beta diversity. TCRdb ran its own pipeline on the public reads, namely fastp trimming at Q25 and MiXCR clone calling, and kept in-frame beta chains. Every CDR3 protein is listed once, alongside the most common genes and DNA of its rows. The V and J calls follow TCRdb's processing rather than the paper's. The sample has approximately 1.5 million distinct CDR3 sequences on record, about 42% of them singletons. Of the sample, 4% is held by the ten largest clones.

Donors were a few dozen systemically healthy Caucasian individuals from Russia aged roughly 6 to 100 years. Each donor gave approximately 9.4 milliliters of peripheral blood, drawn into EDTA-treated Vacutainer tubes. Ficoll-Paque density-gradient centrifugation was used to isolate PBMCs, with at least 7 million per sample. Total RNA was extracted from PBMCs with Trizol reagent, with at least 5 micrograms obtained per sample. For every donor, an aliquot of PBMCs went through flow cytometry to measure the percentages of naive CD45RAhigh/CD27high T cells. Study-wide findings and limitations: Conclusive comparison of naive and antigen-experienced compartments was prevented by the profiling of bulk unsorted PBMCs. Compared with the aged group, more naive CD4+ T cells, fewer expanded clones and increased TCR diversity were shown by the long-lived group, suggesting age selection. The CMV infection status of donors was not known, potentially confounding age-related changes in expanded clonotypes. Observed TCR beta diversity correlated strongly with the percentage of naive T cells measured by flow cytometry. As age increased, observed TCR beta diversity per million T cells dropped in a roughly linear way, and a significant reduction was already evident by age roughly 40. Estimates of total diversity from one million sequenced T cells were regarded as lower bounds and underestimates.

This clonotype was seen more than once but under ten times. It has no known antigen specificity. Nothing much larger sits one base from this clone, and base qualities are not available. Specimen: blood. The receptor was isolated from a woman aged 18 to 35 in good health. The chain was built from TRBV20-1 and TRBJ2-1; confidence is insufficient to name the D gene. This receptor has the CDR3 CSARGNFNEQFF. Here is the DNA: TGCAGTGCTAGAGGGAACTTCAATGAGCAGTTCTTC.